This entry is about one T cell receptor (beta chain). Its antigen is undetermined. Germline loops: CDR1 LGHNA, CDR2 YSLEER. The CDR3 totals 15 residues. The record originates from a study of CXCR3-negative and CXCR3-positive naive CD8 T cells. In preparing the TRB cDNA libraries, 5' RACE with UMI labels was used. One entry per CDR3 protein, without DNA, is what TCRdb gives after re-calling the 5' RACE reads. The listing records some 40,000 distinct CDR3 sequences. Study-wide points: Freshly isolated PBMCs were used in most assays, given partial CXCR3 loss after freezing. With respect to TRBV-TRBJ usage, naive CXCR3-negative and CXCR3-positive cells were similar; memory differed.

The V gene is TRBV4-3, the J gene TRBJ1-1; there is no DNA to check the TCRdb D call of TRBD1. The sample was memory CD8+ T cells from blood. This TCR derives from a human donor in good health. Some clones in this sample may be carry-over from other donors' samples. The CDR3 sequence is CASSQEYGTLTEAFF.